Listed below are T cell receptor beta chains from one sample, sequenced in a study of cytomegalovirus exposure and HLA in healthy donors. Repertoires were generated with immunoSEQ multiplex PCR, while TCRdb's copy carries only in-frame clones and drops some. The data contain more than 95,000 clones, less than 90% of them singletons. The sequencing input was PBMCs. The receptors derive from a man aged 18 to 29 in good health and CMV-seropositive. Both conserved end residues are part of each CDR3. D genes are given only for firm matches.

D gene: TRBD1; V gene: TRBV6-5; J gene: TRBJ2-2; CDR3 protein: CASSLTTGGGGELFF
D gene: NA; V gene: TRBV5-1; J gene: TRBJ1-2; CDR3 protein: CASSHLDRLEYGYTF
D gene: NA; V gene: TRBV2; J gene: TRBJ1-2; CDR3 protein: CASSEGPGTSIYGYTF
D gene: NA; V gene: TRBV5-4; J gene: TRBJ1-2; CDR3 protein: CASSFRQGTNYGGYTF
D gene: NA; V gene: TRBV7-8; J gene: TRBJ1-3; CDR3 protein: CASSSRTGLSGNTIYF
D gene: TRBD1; V gene: TRBV5-1; J gene: TRBJ2-7; CDR3 protein: CASSLAPRRTGTYEQYF
D gene: NA; V gene: TRBV7-8; J gene: TRBJ2-7; CDR3 protein: CASSLGRGLPYEQYF
D gene: NA; V gene: TRBV4-2; J gene: TRBJ1-3; CDR3 protein: CASSQGESGNTIYF
D gene: NA; V gene: TRBV4-2; J gene: TRBJ2-3; CDR3 protein: CASSQDQGDTDTQYF
D gene: TRBD1; V gene: TRBV5-1; J gene: TRBJ1-2; CDR3 protein: CASRLGTGGRGGYTF
D gene: NA; V gene: TRBV5-1; J gene: TRBJ2-2; CDR3 protein: CASSTGGLGTGELFF
D gene: NA; V gene: TRBV11-3; J gene: TRBJ2-2; CDR3 protein: CASSLDRDTYLFF
D gene: TRBD1; V gene: TRBV7-8; J gene: TRBJ1-5; CDR3 protein: CASSLAGQVLSNQPQHF
D gene: NA; V gene: TRBV11-2; J gene: TRBJ2-1; CDR3 protein: CASNGVEDEQFF
D gene: NA; V gene: TRBV27; J gene: TRBJ2-2; CDR3 protein: CASRVQGSTGELFF
D gene: NA; V gene: TRBV28; J gene: TRBJ2-6; CDR3 protein: CASSQTDSGANVLTF
D gene: NA; V gene: TRBV14; J gene: TRBJ2-1; CDR3 protein: CASSLEGGSYNEQFF
D gene: NA; V gene: TRBV2; J gene: TRBJ1-2; CDR3 protein: CASSEFRQGGYTF
D gene: TRBD2; V gene: TRBV14; J gene: TRBJ2-1; CDR3 protein: CASSPPSSGGAYNEQFF
D gene: TRBD1; V gene: TRBV5-1; J gene: TRBJ1-4; CDR3 protein: CASSWTGPGEKLFF
D gene: NA; V gene: TRBV5-4; J gene: TRBJ2-7; CDR3 protein: CASSSGVRLYGDEQYF